The rows below give T cell receptor beta chains drawn from one sample of a study of blood T cell repertoires in COVID-19. The repertoire was sequenced with immunoSEQ multiplex PCR; TCRdb's copy has only in-frame clones and lacks some. Counted here are more than 40,000 clones, about 88% occurring once; the ten biggest clones make up over 8.5%. Sequences were obtained from peripheral blood. The receptors stem from a man aged 50-60 years with active COVID-19. Each CDR3 is given without its conserved first and last residue. Each record gives: V gene, CDR3 protein.

v_gene: TRBV4-3
CDR3aa: ASSQGTGRTDTQY

v_gene: TRBV4-3
CDR3aa: ASSQDRTGRYGYT

v_gene: TRBV5-5
CDR3aa: ASSLRPRANEKLF

v_gene: TRBV7-3
CDR3aa: ASSLSSGSYNEQF

v_gene: TRBV24-1
CDR3aa: ATSDGTGNAYEQY

v_gene: TRBV19
CDR3aa: ASSISRLAQETQY

v_gene: TRBV29-1
CDR3aa: SVELGNEKLF

v_gene: TRBV5-5
CDR3aa: ASSGAQPY

v_gene: TRBV11-2
CDR3aa: ASSLAVGELF

v_gene: TRBV2
CDR3aa: ASSGQGGNTEAF

v_gene: TRBV2
CDR3aa: ASSDTTGSGEQY

v_gene: TRBV25-1
CDR3aa: ASSDRTGSSEQF

v_gene: TRBV30
CDR3aa: AWSQAGQGAYEQY

v_gene: TRBV7-6
CDR3aa: ASSFSTGGRTEAF

v_gene: TRBV29-1
CDR3aa: SVVWGWGAEAF

v_gene: TRBV28
CDR3aa: ASSRGREQY

v_gene: TRBV4-3
CDR3aa: ASSQGLAALREQY

v_gene: TRBV6-5
CDR3aa: ASSSGVYGYT

v_gene: TRBV5-1
CDR3aa: ASSLAGQAAYEQY

v_gene: TRBV3-1/TRBV3-2
CDR3aa: ASSDRLAGGDTQY

v_gene: TRBV19
CDR3aa: ASSSAGTGSWQY

v_gene: TRBV5-1
CDR3aa: ASSLFVQPQH

v_gene: TRBV18
CDR3aa: ASSVGLASYNEQF

v_gene: TRBV7-3
CDR3aa: ASSPGERGDTQY

v_gene: TRBV6-2/TRBV6-3
CDR3aa: ASSPPVSGRDTDTQY

v_gene: TRBV7-9
CDR3aa: ASSLVSVNYGYT

v_gene: TRBV5-1
CDR3aa: ASSFRDTQETQY

v_gene: TRBV12-3/TRBV12-4
CDR3aa: ASRTTYNEQF

v_gene: TRBV7-3
CDR3aa: ASSSPKGGDHTEAF

v_gene: TRBV18
CDR3aa: ASSPPGTSGTNEQF

v_gene: TRBV5-1
CDR3aa: ASSPPPSGGTDTQY

v_gene: TRBV12-3/TRBV12-4
CDR3aa: ASSLGGLETQY

v_gene: TRBV18
CDR3aa: ASSPTFESGANVLT

v_gene: TRBV9
CDR3aa: ASSPRDSHNEQF

v_gene: TRBV30
CDR3aa: ACKASGRAAYEQY

v_gene: TRBV5-8
CDR3aa: ASSLRGQYSNQPQH

v_gene: TRBV5-1
CDR3aa: ASSSHVNYGYT

v_gene: TRBV5-1
CDR3aa: ASSLAGTSVSEQY

v_gene: TRBV19
CDR3aa: ASSIGGSPGTEAF

v_gene: TRBV7-9
CDR3aa: ASSLALEGRQY

v_gene: TRBV3-1/TRBV3-2
CDR3aa: ASLGRAYNEQF

v_gene: TRBV5-6
CDR3aa: ASSIDYEQY

v_gene: TRBV7-7
CDR3aa: ASSPERQSAEQF

v_gene: TRBV9
CDR3aa: ASSVDSGRYGGELF

v_gene: TRBV18
CDR3aa: ASSPHRGREETQY

v_gene: TRBV18
CDR3aa: ASSLQGMTGNTIY

v_gene: TRBV28
CDR3aa: ASSLAAGRQF

v_gene: TRBV14
CDR3aa: ASSQNGRGYNEQF

v_gene: TRBV30
CDR3aa: AWSRQARYGYT

v_gene: TRBV5-4
CDR3aa: ASSLDLWRGYEQY

v_gene: TRBV18
CDR3aa: ASSGTSEGETQY

v_gene: TRBV3-1/TRBV3-2
CDR3aa: ASSQRRLDRTASYEQY

v_gene: TRBV5-4
CDR3aa: ASSLGGARVSNEKLF